The clone carrying this T cell receptor (beta chain) was found a few times. V was cut by 6 bases and J by 3 bases, with 18 bases left in between. The CDR3 loop spans 15 amino acids. Germline V lookup: CDR1 SGHTA, CDR2 FQGNSA. This sample is part of a study of T cells after yellow fever vaccination. In making TCR cDNA, 5'RACE template switching added a universal primer site and UMIs to it. TCRdb reprocessed the 5' RACE reads via MiXCR and lists one record per CDR3 protein. The table has 450,000 to 600,000 distinct CDR3 sequences, roughly 12% seen once. The starting material was PBMCs, obtained on the day of the yellow fever booster vaccination. The sequence was obtained from a man aged 25-45 years who received the YFV17D yellow fever vaccine. The chain has TRBV7-2 and TRBJ2-7, with D possibly TRBD2 on 6 matching bases. The CDR3 protein is CASSPRVASVYEQYF. As DNA, the CDR3 is TGTGCCAGCAGTCCCCGGGTGGCTAGCGTCTACGAGCAGTACTTC.